This T cell receptor beta chain was documented in a study of circulating and synovial CD4+ cells in juvenile arthritis. Data came from immunoSEQ multiplex PCR; TCRdb stores just in-frame clones and leaves some out. The table includes about 34,000 clones, around 95% detected once. CDR1 is SGHVS, CDR2 FQNEAQ, per germline. This CDR3 has 17 residues. The J segment lost 16 bases and the V segment lost 4 bases, leaving 22 bases of the junction unmatched. This TCR was recovered from a human donor with juvenile idiopathic arthritis. Sequencing input: CD4+ T cells from blood. The V call is TRBV7-8, the J call TRBJ1-6, with 7 bases fitting TRBD1. In DNA, the CDR3 is TGTGCCAGCAGCTACAAAGATCCGGGACAGCCGGGGGCCACGCTCCACTTT. It encodes CASSYKDPGQPGATLHF. The entire variable domain, with the rest obtained from reference TRBV7-8 and TRBJ1-6, is as follows: GAGVSQSPRYKVAKRGQDVALRCDPISGHVSLFWYQQALGQGPEFLTYFQNEAQLDKSGLPSDRFFAERPEGSVSTLKIQRTQQEDSAVYLCASSYKDPGQPGATLHFGNGTRLTVT.